This T cell receptor beta chain was sequenced during a study of shared clonotypes between healthy human individuals (TCRdb year 2020). Concerning the study at large: The cohort comprised a couple of women and three men aged 18 to 49 years. For each donor, CD4 naive and CD4 memory were each run on three plates, CD8 naive on two plates, and CD8 memory on one plate. To estimate repertoire size and how much clonotype sharing occurs between individuals, the study deeply sequenced the blood TCR repertoires of five healthy adults. Different laboratories and diverse techniques were used to prepare libraries and sequence TCR repertoires, to increase sequencing depth and limit assay-specific biases. Between about 0.94 and 10 billion PBMCs per donor were obtained by leukapheresis. Study-wide findings and limitations: Rarefaction of sorted-subset datasets indicated incomplete sequencing despite the large sequencing depth. Compared with non-shared clonotypes, clonotypes shared by all four sorted-subset donors had higher generation probabilities. Only blood was sampled, and tissue TCR repertoires likely differ from those in blood. Sharing across four donors was observed for around 4.8% of naive CD4, 3% to 3.5% of naive CD8, roughly 2.4% of memory CD4, and roughly 0.4% of memory CD8 clonotypes. Because the study included a small number of donors, the genetic and exposure-history diversity represented was limited. Pairwise subsampling indicated that sequencing depth was expected to affect the degree of clonotype sharing among donors. Naive subsets generally had larger estimated clonotype richness than memory subsets.

Donors were healthy HIV-negative adults with no recently reported acute infections or vaccinations. Only Caucasian adults living in Nashville, Tennessee, USA were represented among the donors. Magnetic negative selection was used to enrich CD4+ T cells, after which naive cells were positively selected on CD45RA and the negative fraction became the memory subset. Blood was obtained by leukapheresis, after which PBMCs were separated by Ficoll-Histopaque density gradient centrifugation and cryopreserved in liquid nitrogen vapor phase. Purity and quantity of every magnetically sorted T cell population were checked by analytical flow cytometry. Each sorted fraction had its genomic DNA isolated and then quantified by UV absorbance on a Nanodrop 2000c. With regard to this clone: The antigen it recognizes is unknown. Per-nucleotide qualities are absent, and no much larger clonotype sits a single base away. The same CDR3 arises from other DNA sequences in this sample as well.

From cysteine to phenylalanine, the CDR3 is 11 amino acids long. Only the CDR3 region is kept as DNA, spanning 33 bases read in frame from base 1. For CDR1 and CDR2, the germline V gene lists SGHTA and FQGNSA. V loses 1 base of germline sequence and J loses 7 bases, and the interval between the two ends is 5 bases. Using the deep immunoSEQ assay, TCR CDR3 regions were amplified from genomic DNA by multiplex PCR. For each cell subset, the extracted genomic DNA was distributed evenly across all wells of several immunoSEQ 96-well plates, and each plate served as one replicate. For sorted subsets, around 200 ng genomic DNA, equal to approximately 30,000 T cell genomes, was loaded into each replicate PCR. Purified libraries were measured with a Qubit 3.0 fluorometer, size-checked on a Bioanalyzer 2100, and measured again with the KAPA Library Quantification kit. Every immunoSEQ 96-well plate was sequenced on a dedicated single-read 150-cycle Illumina NextSeq 550 flow cell. In the source study's methods: Because only junctional sequences without quality scores were contained in the immunoSEQ output, filtering matching that applied to full-length reads could not be performed. Sequences were annotated with PyIR, a Python wrapper for IgBLAST v1.9, and V/J genes and CDR3 were assigned using IMGT germline references. Reads were filtered out if the reads had weak V/J assignments (E-value above 1e-6), no CDR3, stop codons, out-of-frame junctions, or ambiguous translated residues. V3J clonotypes were defined by identical inferred V gene, J gene, and CDR3 amino acid sequence. The percentage overlap between two repertoires was calculated by dividing the number of shared unique clonotypes by the size of the smaller repertoire. Richness of each repertoire was evaluated using RTK rarefaction, the Chao1 estimator, and Recon v2.1 estimates of unobserved clonotypes. Generation probabilities were computed with OLGA for all TCRbeta clonotypes obtained by the gDNA method from several donors. The source is immuneACCESS, and TCRdb retained only in-frame sequences with V and J called. Part of the clones is not carried over; for the studies checked, unresolved V genes explain less than half of this, and the remainder is unexplained. The DNA gave D and trimming, while V, J and clone size come from that table. The table for this sample lists approximately 2.1 million clones; more than 80% of them were counted only once. The top ten clonotypes cover roughly 0.36% of the sample.

The chain is assembled from TRBV7-2 and TRBJ2-7; too little of a D gene remains to name it. The TCR was taken from a man aged 18 to 29 in good health. Some clones in this sample may be carry-over from other donors' samples. Sequences were obtained from naive CD4+ T cells from PBMCs. The meaning of the sample's cell subset or site label: CD45RA+ positively selected. The sequence in DNA is TGTGCCAGCAGCTTAGTATATGAGCAGTACTTC. Translated, it gives CASSLVYEQYF.